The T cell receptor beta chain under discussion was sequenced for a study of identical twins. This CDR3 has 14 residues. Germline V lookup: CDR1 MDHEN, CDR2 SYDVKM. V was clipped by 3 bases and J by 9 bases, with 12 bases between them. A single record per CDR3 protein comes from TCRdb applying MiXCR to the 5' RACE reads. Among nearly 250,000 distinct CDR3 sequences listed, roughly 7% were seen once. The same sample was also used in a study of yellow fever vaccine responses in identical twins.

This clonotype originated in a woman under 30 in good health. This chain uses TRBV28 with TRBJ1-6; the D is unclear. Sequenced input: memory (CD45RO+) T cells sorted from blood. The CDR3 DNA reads TGTGCCAGCAGTTTTGGTCCCAGTAGTTCACCCCTCCACTTT. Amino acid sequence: CASSFGPSSSPLHF.